Listed here are 31 T cell receptor beta chains from one sample, sequenced in a study of neurological immune-mediated disorders. TCRdb independently ran MiXCR on the 5' RACE reads; one entry per CDR3 protein. The sample holds tens of thousands of distinct CDR3 sequences; roughly 3.5% are singletons and the top ten take around 1.5%. Material: PBMCs. The receptors stem from a man between 25 and 39 years old with multiple sclerosis.

In its sample, this clonotype was seen many times. The chain carries TRBV20-1 and TRBJ1-1, with D hard to call. V dropped 1 base and J dropped 0 bases, with 9 bases sitting between them. Per germline, CDR1 DFQATT and CDR2 SNEGSKA (reference sequence). The CDR3 runs 14 residues. CDR3 coding DNA: TGCAGTGCTAGAGTGCCGTTCATGAACACTGAAGCTTTCTTT. Protein product: CSARVPFMNTEAFF.

This clonotype occurred many times. The chain is built from TRBV5-1 and TRBJ2-7; TRBD2 aligns across 7 bases. The V segment lost 3 bases and the J segment 2 bases; nucleotides outside the gene matches: 8. The CDR3 consists of 15 residues. Germline-derived CDR1 and CDR2 are SGHRS and YFSETQ. The CDR3 spells CASSSPGRGAYEQYF. CDR3 in DNA: TGCGCCAGCAGCTCTCCAGGACGGGGGGCCTACGAGCAGTACTTC.

This clonotype was seen repeatedly, ten times or more. V and J are TRBV12-3 or TRBV12-4 and TRBJ1-5, with TRBD1 matching over 7 bases. The CDR3 contains 12 residues. V shed 10 bases and J 4 bases; nucleotides not matched to a gene: 4. The CDR3 nucleotides read TGTGCCACACGCAGGGGGAATCAGCCCCAGCATTTT. This gives the protein CATRRGNQPQHF.

This clonotype was recorded many times. This sequence joins TRBV28 and TRBJ1-5; 7 nucleotides line up with TRBD1. Germline V gives CDR1 MDHEN, CDR2 SYDVKM. The CDR3 contains 14 residues. V was pared by 5 bases and J by 4 bases, with 5 bases of the junction left unmatched. CDR3 in amino acids: CASSIQTGNQPQHF. The CDR3 DNA sequence: TGTGCCAGCAGTATACAGACAGGGAATCAGCCCCAGCATTTT.

This clonotype was seen ten or more times. CDR3 sequence (DNA): TGTGCCAGCAGCTTAATGGGAGTGAACACTGAAGCTTTCTTT. This codes for CASSLMGVNTEAFF. The chain couples TRBV9 to TRBJ1-1; unclear D gene. V was clipped by 4 bases and J by 0 bases, with 10 bases between them. The germline gives CDR1 SGDLS, CDR2 YYNGEE. CDR3 length: 14 residues.

This clonotype was seen ten or more times. CDR3 nucleotides: TGTGCCAGCAGCAATAGGACAGGGAGGTCCGATACGCAGTATTTT. This codes for CASSNRTGRSDTQYF. The V call is TRBV7-9, the J call TRBJ2-3; 8 bases are a match to TRBD1. Germline V gene data show CDR1 as SEHNR and CDR2 as FQNEAQ (reference sequence). J was trimmed by 6 bases and V by 5 bases; bases with no gene match: 10. The CDR3 contains 15 residues.

Ten or more counts support this clonotype. The rearrangement links TRBV20-1 to TRBJ2-2; tentatively, D is TRBD1 (5 bases). Per germline, CDR1 DFQATT and CDR2 SNEGSKA (reference sequence). This CDR3 spans 14 amino acids. V lost 0 bases and J 3 bases, leaving 8 bases between the germline ends. The CDR3 DNA sequence: TGCAGTGCTAGAGATCAGGGCCACACCGGGGAGCTGTTTTTT. Residues: CSARDQGHTGELFF.

This clonotype was detected only a few times. The rearrangement links TRBV7-2 to TRBJ1-1, with D possibly being TRBD1 (6 bases). The CDR3 has 13 amino acids. Germline assignment: CDR1 SGHTA and CDR2 FQGNSA. V was cut by 0 bases and J by 11 bases, with 13 bases left in between. The CDR3 region is CASSLASGGSAFF. DNA for the CDR3: TGTGCCAGCAGCTTAGCGTCGGGGGGCTCGGCTTTCTTT. The variable domain in full, completed from reference TRBV7-2 and TRBJ1-1, reads GAGVSQSPSNKVTEKGKDVELRCDPISGHTALYWYRQSLGQGLEFLIYFQGNSAPDKSGLPSDRFSAERTGGSVSTLTIQRTQQEDSAVYLCASSLASGGSAFFGQGTRLTVV.

This clonotype was counted at least ten times. The chain uses TRBV29-1 and TRBJ2-3, with unresolved D. There are 12 residues in the CDR3. V lost 7 bases to trimming and J lost 5 bases, with 13 bases between them. Germline V lookup: CDR1 SQVTM, CDR2 ANQGSEA. CDR3 DNA sequence: TGCAGCGCCGCCGGACCGCGAGATACGCAGTATTTT. It codes for CSAAGPRDTQYF.

This clonotype was recorded many times. V is TRBV29-1 and J is TRBJ1-2, with D perhaps TRBD1 (5 bases). Germline V gives CDR1 SQVTM, CDR2 ANQGSEA. V lost 6 bases, J lost 5 bases, and 13 bases lay in between. The CDR3 runs to 12 residues. The CDR3 DNA is TGCAGCGTCGGAACCAGGGAGTATGGCTACACCTTC. It is translated as CSVGTREYGYTF.

This clonotype was seen repeatedly, ten times or more. This chain uses TRBV10-3 with TRBJ1-2; D is perhaps TRBD1 (5 bases). Germline values: CDR1 ENHRY, CDR2 SYGVKD. The CDR3 has 15 amino acids. Trimming pared 5 bases from V and 8 bases from J, leaving 21 bases between. CDR3 in amino acids: CAISTTLGPEGGYTF. In DNA form, the CDR3 reads TGTGCCATCAGTACAACTTTGGGGCCCGAGGGGGGCTACACCTTC.

This clonotype was counted only a few times. The chain couples TRBV5-1 to TRBJ2-5; TRBD1 is a possible D gene (6 bases). CDR1 and CDR2 (germline): SGHRS, YFSETQ. This CDR3 spans 15 amino acids. Trimming cost V 4 bases and J 2 bases, with 15 bases left between them. The CDR3 DNA reads TGCGCCAGCAGCAAGACAGGAGCCGGTCAAGAGACCCAGTACTTC. Its protein product is CASSKTGAGQETQYF.

This clonotype has at least ten counts. The chain employs TRBV27 and TRBJ2-3, with D perhaps matching TRBD1 (6 bases). V lost 2 bases to trimming and J lost 5 bases, with 14 bases between them. CDR1 is MNHEY and CDR2 is SMNVEV in the germline V gene (reference sequence). The CDR3 extends over 15 amino acids. CDR3 sequence: CASSLIRGHEDTQYF. CDR3 nucleotides: TGTGCCAGCAGTTTAATCAGGGGACACGAAGATACGCAGTATTTT.

This clonotype was seen ten or more times. In nucleotides, the CDR3 is TGCGCCAGCAGCCATAACCCACACAACAATGAGCAGTTCTTC. Its translation: CASSHNPHNNEQFF. The chain is built from TRBV4-1 and TRBJ2-1; D not certain. The V and J ends lost 3 bases and 5 bases respectively, with 11 bases between them. The CDR3 consists of 14 residues. Per the germline V gene, CDR1 is MGHRA and CDR2 is YSYEKL.

This clonotype was seen a few times. This chain connects TRBV5-1 to TRBJ2-7; 9 bases match TRBD2. Unmatched junction bases numbered 5, after V lost 4 bases and J lost 3 bases. CDR1 is SGHRS, CDR2 YFSETQ, per germline. The CDR3 extends over 14 amino acids. As DNA, the CDR3 is TGCGCCAGCAGCCAGCGGGGGGACTACTACGAGCAGTACTTC. As protein: CASSQRGDYYEQYF.

At least ten counts were recorded for this clonotype. The chain uses TRBV4-2 and TRBJ2-1, with 11 bases aligning to TRBD2. Unmatched junction bases numbered 6, after V lost 0 bases and J lost 5 bases. CDR3 length: 17 amino acids. Germline V gene data show CDR1 as LGHNA and CDR2 as YNFKEQ. The CDR3 DNA follows: TGTGCCAGCAGCCAAGATTTACTAGCGGGGGCAGACAATGAGCAGTTCTTC. This encodes CASSQDLLAGADNEQFF.

This clonotype was counted many times. The J gene is TRBJ2-7, the V gene TRBV5-1, with 8 bases that match TRBD1. CDR3 length: 13 residues. The germline V gene has CDR1 SGHRS and CDR2 YFSETQ. The V gene end was trimmed by 4 bases and the J gene end by 7 bases; junction bases not matched to a gene: 7. DNA of the CDR3: TGCGCCAGCAGCCACGGACAGGGTCAAGAGCAGTACTTC. This translates into CASSHGQGQEQYF.

This clonotype has a count of ten or more. This rearrangement joins TRBV7-2 to TRBJ2-1; D is ambiguous. This CDR3 comprises 12 residues. In germline, CDR1 is SGHTA, CDR2 FQGNSA. The V end lost 0 bases, the J end lost 8 bases, and 5 bases lay between the germline ends. This CDR3 is CASSLARYEQFF. As DNA, the CDR3 is TGTGCCAGCAGCTTAGCTAGGTATGAGCAGTTCTTC.

This clonotype was seen ten or more times. The chain employs TRBV6-5 and TRBJ2-5; possibly TRBD1 for D (5 bases). Trimming removed 4 bases from V and 6 bases from J, with 9 bases in between. Germline V lookup: CDR1 MNHEY, CDR2 SVGAGI. The CDR3 has 12 residues. CDR3 sequence: CASSSPGKTQYF. Here the CDR3 DNA reads TGTGCCAGCAGTTCCCCAGGGAAGACCCAGTACTTC.

The table lists this clonotype with many counts. The CDR3 sequence is CASSLNWDYGEQYF. DNA for the CDR3: TGCGCCAGCAGCCTGAACTGGGACTACGGTGAGCAGTACTTC. The genes are TRBV5-1 and TRBJ2-7, with 7 bases identical to TRBD2. The CDR3 has 14 amino acids. The V and J ends lost 4 bases and 7 bases, in that order; junction bases with no gene match: 11. Germline V lookup: CDR1 SGHRS, CDR2 YFSETQ. Variable domain in full (rest from reference TRBV5-1 and TRBJ2-7): KAGVTQTPRYLIKTRGQQVTLSCSPISGHRSVSWYQQTPGQGLQFLFEYFSETQRNKGNFPGRFSGRQFSNSRSEMNVSTLELGDSALYLCASSLNWDYGEQYFGPGTRLTVT.

Ten or more counts support this clonotype. The rearrangement uses TRBV28 and TRBJ2-1; 8 bases match TRBD2. The CDR3 consists of 14 residues. Unmatched junction bases numbered 0, after V lost 2 bases and J lost 3 bases. Germline V lookup: CDR1 MDHEN, CDR2 SYDVKM. CDR3 amino acids: CASSLGTSYNEQFF. In DNA, the CDR3 is TGTGCCAGCAGTTTAGGGACTAGCTACAATGAGCAGTTCTTC.

There are many counts of this clonotype. The genes are TRBV21-1 and TRBJ1-2; the table's D call of TRBD1 was not tested on the DNA. TRBV21-1 is given as a pseudogene. The CDR3 is 16 residues long. CDR3 bases: TGTGCCAGCAGCAAAGCAGGGGGACGTACTAACTATGGCTACACCTTC. It translates to CASSKAGGRTNYGYTF.

The J gene is TRBJ2-7, the V gene TRBV20-1; TRBD2 aligns across 11 bases. V lost 4 bases and J lost 4; bases outside the gene matches: 6. The length of the CDR3 is 14 residues. Germline loops: CDR1 DFQATT, CDR2 SNEGSKA (reference sequence). CDR3: CSAKRLAGIYEQYF. As DNA, the CDR3 is TGCAGTGCTAAAAGACTAGCGGGGATTTACGAGCAGTACTTC.

This clonotype was found many times. The gene calls are TRBV27 and TRBJ2-1; TRBD2 matches 7 bases. There are 16 residues in the CDR3. V shed 2 bases, J shed 4 bases, and the junction held 8 bases outside the gene matches. Per the germline V gene, CDR1 is MNHEY and CDR2 is SMNVEV (reference sequence). CDR3 DNA: TGTGCCAGCAGTTTACAGGGCGGGAGTTGGTACAATGAGCAGTTCTTC. Protein sequence: CASSLQGGSWYNEQFF.

Many counts were recorded for this clonotype. The chain employs TRBV14 and TRBJ2-2; D remains ambiguous. CDR1 and CDR2 from the germline V gene are SGHDN and FVKESK. This CDR3 contains 14 residues. V gave up 4 bases and J gave up 6 bases, with 12 bases separating them. The CDR3 reads CASSRGSSAGELFF. In DNA, the CDR3 is TGTGCCAGCAGCCGAGGCTCCTCAGCCGGGGAGCTGTTTTTT.

In its sample, this clonotype was seen many times. The chain recombines TRBV7-9 with TRBJ2-2; 14 bases map to TRBD2. Germline assignment: CDR1 SEHNR and CDR2 FQNEAQ (reference sequence). The ends lost 7 bases at V and 7 bases at J; junction bases unmatched: 5. The CDR3 spans 15 residues. The CDR3, as DNA: TGTGCCAGCACGGGACTAGCGGGAGCCGGCGGGGAGCTGTTTTTT. Protein sequence: CASTGLAGAGGELFF.

This clonotype was picked up many times. The rearrangement links TRBV5-5 to TRBJ2-5, with TRBD1 as a possible D gene (5 bases). Trimming removed 3 bases at V and 2 bases at J, with 11 bases between. CDR1 and CDR2 from the germline V gene are SGHKS and YYEKEE (reference sequence). This CDR3 is built from 14 residues. CDR3 sequence (DNA): TGTGCCAGCAGCTCCCGACAGAGACAAGAGACCCAGTACTTC. Encoded protein: CASSSRQRQETQYF.

In its sample, this clonotype was seen a few times. The genes are TRBV20-1 and TRBJ2-7; 8 nucleotides agree with TRBD2. Germline V CDR1 and CDR2: DFQATT, SNEGSKA (reference sequence). Losses at the gene ends were 5 bases for V and 2 bases for J; bases not matched to a gene: 8. CDR3 length equals 14 residues. As DNA, the CDR3 is TGCAGTGCTCGTCGGGGGGGACACCCCTACGAGCAGTACTTC. This sequence encodes CSARRGGHPYEQYF.

This clonotype was observed many times. The chain recombines TRBV20-1 with TRBJ1-4, with D maybe TRBD1 (6 bases). The CDR3 contains 13 residues. Trimming took off 4 bases at V and 6 bases at J, with 12 bases between the two ends. CDR1 is DFQATT and CDR2 is SNEGSKA in the germline V gene (reference sequence). The CDR3 nucleotides read TGCAGTGCTACGGGGGCCATCGATGAAAAACTGTTTTTT. This codes for CSATGAIDEKLFF.

The sample holds many counts of this clonotype. The chain is built from TRBV5-1 and TRBJ2-3; tentative D call: TRBD1 (5 bases). Germline loops: CDR1 SGHRS, CDR2 YFSETQ. Trimming took off 4 bases at V and 5 bases at J, with 8 bases between the two ends. The CDR3 is 12 residues long. CDR3 DNA sequence: TGCGCCAGCAGCGGCCAGGGAGATACGCAGTATTTT. Protein product: CASSGQGDTQYF. The variable domain in full, completed from reference TRBV5-1 and TRBJ2-3, reads KAGVTQTPRYLIKTRGQQVTLSCSPISGHRSVSWYQQTPGQGLQFLFEYFSETQRNKGNFPGRFSGRQFSNSRSEMNVSTLELGDSALYLCASSGQGDTQYFGPGTRLTVL.

This clonotype was detected ten times or more. The CDR3 region has the DNA TGCAGCGTTGAACAGCAAGAGACCCAGTACTTC. It is translated as CSVEQQETQYF. The rearrangement links TRBV29-1 to TRBJ2-5; no reliable D call. This CDR3 has 11 residues. The V end lost 2 bases, the J end lost 2 bases, and 3 bases lay between the germline ends. Germline assignment: CDR1 SQVTM and CDR2 ANQGSEA.